The 24 T cell receptor beta chains presented below share a single source sample, sequenced in a study of Graves' ophthalmopathy and Graves' hyperthyroidism. The authors amplified TCR beta CDR3 regions, and they did so from RNA transcripts for repertoire sequencing. A first-round RT-PCR used HTBI primers, followed by a second-round multiplex PCR. TCRdb recomputed calls from the multiplex PCR reads with MiXCR, one row per CDR3 protein. This table holds roughly 500,000 distinct CDR3 sequences, roughly an eighth found once. The sequenced material came from blood. The receptors originated from a woman aged 25 to 39 with Graves' ophthalmopathy.

The rearrangement links TRBV12-5 to TRBJ2-2, with D uncertain. Germline assignment: CDR1 LGHNT and CDR2 FRNRAP. The CDR3 has 13 residues. V gave up 1 base and J gave up 4 bases, with 4 bases separating them. CDR3 in DNA: TGTGCTAGTGGTTTGGAGATCACCGGGGAGCTGTTTTTT. Protein product: CASGLEITGELFF.

This clonotype has at least ten counts. The chain combines TRBV11-3 with TRBJ1-1; D possibly corresponds to TRBD1 (6 bases). Germline-derived CDR1 and CDR2 are SGHNT and YENEEA. The CDR3 is 13 amino acids. Trimming stripped 4 bases from V and 5 bases from J, with 11 bases between. CDR3 in DNA: TGTGCCAGCAGCTACCAGCAGGGGACTGAAGCTTTCTTT. Residues: CASSYQQGTEAFF.

This clonotype was seen at least ten times. The chain is built from TRBV27 and TRBJ2-7; D not resolved. V was clipped by 5 bases and J by 3 bases, with 11 bases between them. CDR1 MNHEY and CDR2 SMNVEV come from the germline V gene (reference sequence). This CDR3 comprises 13 residues. CDR3 in amino acids: CASSPRPHYEQYF. CDR3 DNA: TGTGCCAGCAGTCCAAGGCCACACTACGAGCAGTACTTC.

V usage is TRBV4-1 and J usage is TRBJ2-5; weak D call: TRBD2 (5 bases). The V and J ends lost 1 base and 5 bases respectively, with 23 bases between them. The CDR3 consists of 18 residues. CDR1 and CDR2 (germline): MGHRA, YSYEKL. The CDR3 bases are TGCGCCAGCAGCCAAGCTCCCTCGGCCGCCGGGGTCGGGGAGACCCAGTACTTC. It specifies CASSQAPSAAGVGETQYF.

This clonotype was seen just once. V usage is TRBV11-2 and J usage is TRBJ2-5; the match to TRBD1 covers 7 bases. The V segment lost 5 bases and the J segment 3 bases; nucleotides outside the gene matches: 6. From germline, CDR1 is SGHAT and CDR2 FQNNGV. The CDR3 has 14 amino acids. CDR3 in DNA: TGTGCCAGCAGCCCAAGGCAGGGGGAAGAGACCCAGTACTTC. Its protein product is CASSPRQGEETQYF.

This clonotype was found many times. V usage is TRBV20-1 and J usage is TRBJ2-5; D is uncertain. The CDR3 consists of 11 residues. The ends were cut back, 7 bases at V and 5 bases at J, with 11 bases in the middle. Germline V CDR1 and CDR2: DFQATT, SNEGSKA (reference sequence). The CDR3 sequence: CSVRQIETQYF. CDR3 DNA: TGCAGTGTAAGGCAGATTGAGACCCAGTACTTC.

This clonotype was seen many times. The V call is TRBV7-8, the J call TRBJ2-5, with a possible D match to TRBD1 (6 bases). Germline V gene lookup returns CDR1 SGHVS and CDR2 FQNEAQ. The CDR3 runs 16 residues. The ends were cut back, 1 base at V and 5 bases at J, with 17 bases in the middle. The CDR3 nucleotides are TGTGCCAGCAGCTTAGTGTTCTACAGGGCTCGGGAGACCCAGTACTTC. It encodes CASSLVFYRARETQYF.

The table lists this clonotype with many counts. V usage is TRBV27 and J usage is TRBJ1-6; 11 nucleotides agree with TRBD1. J gave up 10 bases and V 2 bases, and 4 bases lay outside the gene matches. CDR3 length: 15 residues. Germline V lookup: CDR1 MNHEY, CDR2 SMNVEV (reference sequence). The chain's CDR3 is CASSLGQGADSPLHF. CDR3 in DNA: TGTGCCAGCAGTTTAGGACAGGGGGCAGACTCACCCCTCCACTTT.

The table lists this clonotype with a few counts. The rearrangement joins TRBV30 to TRBJ2-7; D remains ambiguous. CDR1 GTSNPN and CDR2 SVGIG come from the germline V gene (reference sequence). The CDR3 is 12 amino acids. V was trimmed by 0 bases and J by 1 base, leaving 4 bases between them. The CDR3 here is CAWSVVSYEQYF. The CDR3 nucleotides read TGTGCCTGGAGTGTAGTATCCTACGAGCAGTACTTC.

Notes on this clonotype: Sequence at one end of the junction differs from germline and may be a read error. This rearrangement joins TRBV5-1 to TRBJ1-1; 8 bases map to TRBD1. The CDR3 length is 12 residues. CDR1 is SGHRS and CDR2 is YFSETQ in the germline V gene. DNA for the CDR3: TGCGCCAGCCGACAGGGGAACACTGAAGCTTGCTTT. This codes for CASRQGNTEACF.

This clonotype showed up many times. The chain combines TRBV12-3 or TRBV12-4 with TRBJ1-6, with D uncertain. Trimming took 3 bases from V and 7 from J, leaving 7 bases between them. CDR3 size: 13 residues. The CDR3 coding sequence is TGTGCCAGCAGTTTCGGCAGGAATTCACCCCTCCACTTT. This gives the protein CASSFGRNSPLHF.

This clonotype was recorded many times. The chain uses TRBV20-1 and TRBJ1-2, with D possibly matching TRBD1 (5 bases). The germline V and J ends were trimmed by 1 base and 6 bases, with 15 bases remaining between them. The germline V gene encodes CDR1 DFQATT and CDR2 SNEGSKA (reference sequence). The CDR3 is made up of 14 amino acids. This CDR3 reads CSARVFQGGNGYTF. CDR3 DNA: TGCAGTGCTAGAGTCTTCCAGGGAGGTAATGGCTACACCTTC.

Many counts were recorded for this clonotype. The V and J genes are TRBV6-2 or TRBV6-3 and TRBJ1-5, with D unresolved. The CDR3 runs to 15 residues. Trimming removed 6 bases from V and 0 bases from J, with 12 bases in between. CDR1 and CDR2 (germline): MNHEY, SVGEGT. CDR3: CASSAARISNQPQHF. The CDR3 bases are TGTGCCAGCAGCGCGGCACGGATTAGCAATCAGCCCCAGCATTTT.

This clonotype was recorded at least ten times. The V gene is TRBV6-5, the J gene TRBJ1-2; D is perhaps TRBD1 (5 bases). In germline, CDR1 is MNHEY, CDR2 SVGAGI. The CDR3 covers 15 residues. The V end was cut by 4 bases, the J end by 7 bases, with 19 bases between. CDR3 amino acids: CASSSPNWEQGGYTF. The CDR3 coding sequence is TGTGCCAGCAGTTCACCTAACTGGGAGCAGGGTGGCTACACCTTC.

The sample holds many counts of this clonotype. The chain recombines TRBV12-3 or TRBV12-4 with TRBJ1-5; D perhaps matches TRBD1 (5 bases). Trimming stripped 7 bases from V and 4 bases from J, with 14 bases between. CDR3 length: 14 amino acids. The CDR3 region is CASKPGRGNQPQHF. The CDR3 DNA reads as TGTGCCAGCAAGCCGGGACGGGGGAATCAGCCCCAGCATTTT.

This chain uses TRBV20-1 with TRBJ2-2, with a weak D call TRBD1 (5 bases). Germline V gives CDR1 DFQATT, CDR2 SNEGSKA (reference sequence). This CDR3 has 17 residues. The V end was cut by 3 bases, the J end by 6 bases, with 23 bases between. In DNA form, the CDR3 reads TGCAGTGCTAGTCCACCTTTGGGGCAGGTTGGGTCCGGGGAGCTGTTTTTT. Translated: CSASPPLGQVGSGELFF.

This clonotype was seen repeatedly, ten times or more. This chain connects TRBV6-2 or TRBV6-3 to TRBJ1-5; D is uncertain. The CDR3 contains 15 residues. The germline CDR1 and CDR2 sequences are MNHEY and SVGEGT. V shed 0 bases and J shed 0 bases, with 6 bases lying between them. This CDR3 reads CASSYSLDSNQPQHF. The CDR3 bases are TGTGCCAGCAGTTACTCATTGGATAGCAATCAGCCCCAGCATTTT.

At least ten counts were recorded for this clonotype. The genes are TRBV29-1 and TRBJ1-1, with D possibly matching TRBD1 (5 bases). V was pared by 1 base and J by 3 bases, with 12 bases between. The CDR3 sequence is 14 residues long. Looked up from germline, CDR1 is SQVTM and CDR2 is ANQGSEA. The CDR3 spells CSVEGLRGDTEAFF. DNA for the CDR3: TGCAGCGTTGAAGGGCTGCGAGGGGACACTGAAGCTTTCTTT.

This clonotype was detected once. The junction shows a germline mismatch at one end, possibly a read error. This chain uses TRBV7-8 with TRBJ1-2; TRBD1 aligns across 8 bases. There are 15 residues in the CDR3. Germline V gene sequence: CDR1 SGHVS, CDR2 FQNEAQ. CDR3: CASSFYRGSDYGFTF. CDR3 in DNA: TGTGCCAGCAGCTTTTACAGGGGGAGCGACTATGGCTTCACCTTC.

The chain combines TRBV10-1 with TRBJ1-5; 7 positions agree with TRBD1. Per the germline V gene, CDR1 is WNHNN and CDR2 is SYGVQD (reference sequence). The CDR3 covers 15 residues. V lost 4 bases, J lost 6 bases, and 9 bases stayed unmatched. CDR3 sequence reads: CASSGTGEDGQPQHF. The CDR3 DNA follows: TGCGCCAGCAGTGGAACAGGGGAAGATGGTCAGCCCCAGCATTTT.

The chain carries TRBV4-2 and TRBJ1-2; D not resolved. The CDR3 runs 16 residues. The V and J ends lost 0 bases and 4 bases respectively, with 15 bases between them. Germline assignment: CDR1 LGHNA and CDR2 YNFKEQ. For the CDR3, the DNA is TGTGCCAGCAGCCAAGATCTTTCCCCCTCCACCTATGGCTACACCTTC. This translates into CASSQDLSPSTYGYTF.

This clonotype was detected ten times or more. The chain couples TRBV12-3 or TRBV12-4 to TRBJ2-7; D gene unclear. V gave up 6 bases and J gave up 2 bases, with 11 bases separating them. The CDR3 sequence is 13 residues long. CDR3 amino acids: CASSLEVTYEQYF. The CDR3 nucleotides read TGTGCCAGCAGCCTCGAGGTTACCTACGAGCAGTACTTC.

Only a few counts were recorded for this clonotype. The genes are TRBV3-1 and TRBJ1-1; D is undetermined. The CDR3 runs to 15 residues. From germline, CDR1 is LGHDT and CDR2 YNNKEL (reference sequence). Trimming left V 4 bases short and J 4 bases short, with 16 bases between. The CDR3 region is CASSPLSGVSTEAFF. CDR3 DNA: TGTGCCAGCAGCCCTCTCTCGGGTGTCTCCACTGAAGCTTTCTTT. The full variable domain, rest sourced from reference TRBV3-1 and TRBJ1-1, is DTAVSQTPKYLVTQMGNDKSIKCEQNLGHDTMYWYKQDSKKFLKIMFSYNNKELIINETVPNRFSPKSPDKAHLNLHINSLELGDSAVYFCASSPLSGVSTEAFFGQGTRLTVV.

The chain combines TRBV30 with TRBJ1-1; possible D gene TRBD1, 5 bases. Germline CDR1 is GTSNPN and CDR2 is SVGIG (reference sequence). This CDR3 spans 12 amino acids. Trimming shortened V by 5 bases and J by 9 bases, and 16 bases separated the two germline ends. The CDR3: CAWADAGLKAFF. DNA of the CDR3: TGTGCCTGGGCGGATGCAGGGCTTAAAGCTTTCTTT.